One and the same sample provided the 25 T cell receptor beta chains below, sequenced in a study of T cell changes during pregnancy in multiple sclerosis. This table comes from immunoSEQ multiplex PCR, and its TCRdb copy is limited to in-frame clones, with some not included. The table includes under 55,000 clones, 80% to 95% detected once. The sequences come from CD4+ T cells from peripheral blood mononuclear cells, collected after pregnancy. These receptors were obtained from a female donor in good health, enrolled as a control in a pregnancy study.

The V call is TRBV19, the J call TRBJ1-3, with D unclear. The CDR3 length is 16 residues. CDR1 is LNHDA, CDR2 SQIVND, per germline (reference sequence). Trimming pared 9 bases from V and 0 bases from J, leaving 18 bases between. CDR3 nucleotide sequence: TGTGCCAGCGCACACAGCCGCAGCCTCTCTGGAAACACCATATATTTT. The encoded protein is CASAHSRSLSGNTIYF.

The chain joins TRBV7-3 to TRBJ2-2, with 10 bases aligning to TRBD2. There are 16 residues in the CDR3. The V segment lost 5 bases and the J segment 6 bases; nucleotides outside the gene matches: 9. CDR1 is SGHTA and CDR2 is FQGTGA in the germline V gene. CDR3 sequence reads: CASSPTPSGGAGELFF. The CDR3 DNA sequence: TGTGCCAGCAGCCCAACGCCCAGCGGGGGGGCCGGGGAGCTGTTTTTT.

This chain links TRBV2 with TRBJ2-3, with D perhaps TRBD2 (5 bases). Germline CDR1 and CDR2: SNHLY and FYNNEI. The length of the CDR3 is 14 residues. V was cut by 5 bases and J by 6 bases, with 15 bases left in between. The CDR3 DNA is TGTGCCAGCAGTCGGATCGCAGGCGGGGATACGCAGTATTTT. Translation gives CASSRIAGGDTQYF.

The rearrangement joins TRBV6-5 to TRBJ2-7; weak D call: TRBD2 (5 bases). The germline CDR1 and CDR2 sequences are MNHEY and SVGAGI. The CDR3 sequence is 13 residues long. The V and J ends lost 6 bases and 3 bases respectively, with 12 bases between them. DNA of the CDR3: TGTGCCAGCAGCCTCAGCGGAGTCTACGAGCAGTACTTC. Translated, it gives CASSLSGVYEQYF.

V usage is TRBV5-6 and J usage is TRBJ1-3, with D tentatively TRBD1 (5 bases). Germline assignment: CDR1 SGHDT and CDR2 YYEEEE. This CDR3 contains 15 residues. V was shortened by 6 bases and J by 2 bases, with 15 bases between the two germline ends. CDR3 sequence: CASTGPGAPGNTIYF. CDR3 sequence (DNA): TGTGCCAGCACTGGCCCTGGGGCACCTGGAAACACCATATATTTT.

V usage is TRBV27 and J usage is TRBJ2-1, with a possible D match to TRBD2 (6 bases). V gave up 8 bases and J gave up 2 bases, with 25 bases separating them. From germline, CDR1 is MNHEY and CDR2 SMNVEV (reference sequence). This CDR3 is 18 amino acids long. CDR3 protein: CASRGRSTGLLTYNEQFF. DNA of the CDR3: TGTGCCAGCCGAGGGAGGTCGACCGGACTCCTAACCTACAATGAGCAGTTCTTC.

The CDR3 protein is CASSSSAGNYGYTF. Written as DNA, the CDR3 is TGTGCCAGCAGCTCCTCAGCAGGGAACTATGGCTACACCTTC. The V gene is TRBV13, the J gene TRBJ1-2, with a weak D call TRBD1 (5 bases). V lost 4 bases, J lost 2 bases, and 11 bases lay in between. From germline, CDR1 is PRHDT and CDR2 FYEKMQ (reference sequence). The CDR3 is made up of 14 amino acids.

The V and J genes are TRBV2 and TRBJ2-7; 7 bases are a match to TRBD1. With 6 bases clipped from V and 5 bases from J, the junction kept 7 bases outside the gene matches. CDR3 length: 13 amino acids. Per the germline V gene, CDR1 is SNHLY and CDR2 is FYNNEI. CDR3 amino acids: CASRDDRADEQYF. The CDR3 bases are TGTGCCAGCAGGGACGACAGGGCGGACGAGCAGTACTTC.

The chain links TRBV5-1 to TRBJ2-7, with TRBD1 matching 7 bases. This CDR3 is 15 amino acids long. The V segment lost 6 bases and the J segment 1 base; nucleotides outside the gene matches: 10. Germline CDR1 is SGHRS and CDR2 is YFSETQ. This chain's CDR3 is CASTGIRGQSYEQYF. In DNA, the CDR3 is TGCGCCAGCACCGGTATTAGGGGACAGTCCTACGAGCAGTACTTC.

In regard to this clone: The sample holds other DNA sequences that translate to the same CDR3. The chain employs TRBV18 and TRBJ2-1, with a weak D call TRBD2 (5 bases). Germline CDR1 is KGHSH and CDR2 is LQKENI. The ends were cut back, 2 bases at V and 0 bases at J, with 5 bases in the middle. The CDR3 contains 14 residues. The CDR3 bases are TGTGCCAGCTCACCAACTAGCTCCTACAATGAGCAGTTCTTC. The encoded protein is CASSPTSSYNEQFF.

The J gene is TRBJ2-1, the V gene TRBV9; 8 nucleotides agree with TRBD2. This CDR3 has 17 residues. With 0 bases clipped from V and 6 bases from J, the junction kept 11 bases outside the gene matches. In germline, CDR1 is SGDLS, CDR2 YYNGEE. CDR3 loop: CASSVEVGLAGFNEQFF. CDR3 in DNA: TGTGCCAGCAGCGTAGAAGTCGGGCTAGCGGGCTTCAATGAGCAGTTCTTC. The variable domain in full, completed from reference TRBV9 and TRBJ2-1, reads DSGVTQTPKHLITATGQRVTLRCSPRSGDLSVYWYQQSLDQGLQFLIQYYNGEERAKGNILERFSAQQFPDLHSELNLSSLELGDSALYFCASSVEVGLAGFNEQFFGPGTRLTVL.

In its sample, this clone was seen a few times. The V call is TRBV19, the J call TRBJ1-2, with D hard to call. This CDR3 has 15 amino acids. V was cut by 3 bases and J by 5 bases, with 16 bases left in between. Germline assignment: CDR1 LNHDA and CDR2 SQIVND (reference sequence). The CDR3 region has the DNA TGTGCCAGTAGTATTGAACGGGGTCTCACTTATGGCTACACCTTC. It specifies CASSIERGLTYGYTF.

This sequence joins TRBV7-2 and TRBJ2-6; TRBD1 is a possible D gene (5 bases). Germline V CDR1 and CDR2: SGHTA, FQGNSA. The CDR3 consists of 19 residues. The V gene lost 5 bases and the J gene lost 3 bases, with 23 bases spanning the gap. The CDR3 DNA follows: TGTGCCAGCAGCCCCAATCTTTATGGGGCAAAAGGTGGGGCCAACGTCCTGACTTTC. Translation gives CASSPNLYGAKGGANVLTF. The variable domain in full, with the rest retrieved from reference TRBV7-2 and TRBJ2-6, is GAGVSQSPSNKVTEKGKDVELRCDPISGHTALYWYRQSLGQGLEFLIYFQGNSAPDKSGLPSDRFSAERTGGSVSTLTIQRTQQEDSAVYLCASSPNLYGAKGGANVLTFGAGSRLTVL.

The chain combines TRBV5-1 with TRBJ1-1, with D maybe TRBD1 (5 bases). The V end was cut by 2 bases, the J end by 1 base, with 9 bases between. The CDR3 sequence is 14 residues long. The V gene's germline CDR1 is SGHRS and CDR2 YFSETQ. CDR3 region: CASSFDSPNTEAFF. DNA of the CDR3: TGCGCCAGCAGCTTTGACAGCCCGAACACTGAAGCTTTCTTT. Variable domain in full (rest from reference TRBV5-1 and TRBJ1-1): KAGVTQTPRYLIKTRGQQVTLSCSPISGHRSVSWYQQTPGQGLQFLFEYFSETQRNKGNFPGRFSGRQFSNSRSEMNVSTLELGDSALYLCASSFDSPNTEAFFGQGTRLTVV.

The gene calls are TRBV5-1 and TRBJ2-1; 7 nucleotides match TRBD2. Germline CDR1 SGHRS, CDR2 YFSETQ. This CDR3 has 14 amino acids. V was clipped by 5 bases and J by 3 bases; unmatched bases: 5. This CDR3 is CASSGASGYNEQFF. DNA for the CDR3: TGCGCCAGCAGTGGGGCTAGCGGCTACAATGAGCAGTTCTTC.

V and J are TRBV6-5 and TRBJ2-3, with D maybe TRBD1 (6 bases). Trimming pared 7 bases from V and 6 bases from J, leaving 14 bases between. CDR3 size: 13 residues. Germline V gives CDR1 MNHEY, CDR2 SVGAGI. The CDR3 loop is CASIPSGDDTQYF. CDR3 in DNA: TGTGCCAGCATCCCCTCAGGGGACGATACGCAGTATTTT.

V usage is TRBV6-1 and J usage is TRBJ2-7, with D possibly TRBD2 on 6 matching bases. The germline V and J ends were trimmed by 1 base and 9 bases, with 13 bases remaining between them. This CDR3 is built from 13 residues. Germline CDR1 and CDR2: MNHNS and SASEGT. CDR3 DNA sequence: TGTGCCAGCAGTGAAGTCGGAGGGACGACGCAGTACTTC. Its translation: CASSEVGGTTQYF.

V gene TRBV14 combines with J gene TRBJ1-1; a possible D gene is TRBD1 (5 bases). The V end lost 4 bases, the J end lost 5 bases, and 17 bases lay between the germline ends. Germline V gene lookup returns CDR1 SGHDN and CDR2 FVKESK. The CDR3 covers 15 residues. The CDR3 sequence: CASSPQPPGGTEAFF. The CDR3 bases are TGTGCCAGCAGCCCACAGCCTCCGGGGGGGACTGAAGCTTTCTTT.

The J gene is TRBJ2-5, the V gene TRBV19; 10 bases align to TRBD2. V lost 4 bases and J lost 5; bases outside the gene matches: 7. Germline V gene lookup returns CDR1 LNHDA and CDR2 SQIVND (reference sequence). The CDR3 runs 15 residues. CDR3: CASSRASGSGETQYF. The CDR3 region has the DNA TGTGCCAGTAGTAGGGCTAGCGGGAGTGGTGAGACCCAGTACTTC. The whole variable domain, filled in from reference TRBV19 and TRBJ2-5, reads DGGITQSPKYLFRKEGQNVTLSCEQNLNHDAMYWYRQDPGQGLRLIYYSQIVNDFQKGDIAEGYSVSREKKESFPLTVTSAQKNPTAFYLCASSRASGSGETQYFGPGTRLLVL.

The V and J genes are TRBV14 and TRBJ1-2; 9 bases are shared with TRBD1. This CDR3 comprises 13 residues. The germline gives CDR1 SGHDN, CDR2 FVKESK. V dropped 4 bases and J dropped 5; count of bases not matched to a gene: 2. Written as DNA, the CDR3 is TGTGCCAGCAGCCTGGACAGGGGATATGGCTACACCTTC. Translated: CASSLDRGYGYTF.

The chain joins TRBV6-1 to TRBJ1-2; no definite D call. CDR1 is MNHNS, CDR2 SASEGT, per germline. The CDR3 sequence is 13 residues long. V lost 3 bases to trimming and J lost 4 bases, with 9 bases between them. The CDR3 DNA is TGTGCCAGCAGTGAGGCGGAGCCCTATGGCTACACCTTC. Translation: CASSEAEPYGYTF.

V usage is TRBV7-9 and J usage is TRBJ2-7; D is undetermined. The length of the CDR3 is 14 residues. V lost 5 bases to trimming and J lost 1 base, with 12 bases between them. Germline V gene sequence: CDR1 SEHNR, CDR2 FQNEAQ (reference sequence). The CDR3 spells CASSLGSGSYEQYF. The CDR3 region has the DNA TGTGCCAGCAGCCTTGGTTCCGGTTCCTACGAGCAGTACTTC.

The CDR3 region is CASSPARQGADEKLFF. The DNA for the CDR3 is TGTGCCAGCAGCCCCGCACGACAGGGGGCGGATGAAAAACTGTTTTTT. The chain joins TRBV5-8 to TRBJ1-4; 10 nucleotides line up with TRBD1. Unmatched junction bases numbered 9, after V lost 4 bases and J lost 6 bases. CDR1 and CDR2 from the germline V gene are SGHTS and YDEGEE. This CDR3 contains 16 residues.

The rearrangement links TRBV6-6 to TRBJ2-2; 9 bases agree with TRBD1. This CDR3 spans 15 amino acids. The ends lost 6 bases at V and 1 base at J; junction bases unmatched: 3. Germline lookup yields CDR1 MNHNY and CDR2 SVGAGI (reference sequence). CDR3 loop: CASRMDRGNTGELFF. CDR3 nucleotide sequence: TGTGCCAGCAGAATGGACAGGGGGAACACCGGGGAGCTGTTTTTT.

Details on this clone: Its ends do not fully match the called genes, so a read error is possible. The gene calls are TRBV30 and TRBJ1-6, with 7 bases aligning to TRBD1. Germline CDR1 is GTSNPN and CDR2 is SVGIG (reference sequence). The CDR3 sequence is 14 residues long. The CDR3 is CAGRPWDRDSPLHF. DNA of the CDR3: TGTGCCGGGAGGCCGTGGGACAGAGATTCACCCCTCCACTTT.